The 19 T cell receptor beta chains below come from one sample, sequenced in a study of cytomegalovirus exposure and HLA in healthy donors. Both 60 Vbeta primers and 13 Jbeta primers went into the PCR. Method: immunoSEQ multiplex PCR; TCRdb's copy keeps in-frame clones and lacks some. The table includes 65,000 to 95,000 clones, 60% to 75% detected once. What was sequenced was PBMCs. These receptors came from a man aged 70 or older in good health and CMV-seronegative.

The genes are TRBV5-4 and TRBJ2-3, with no clear D. The CDR3 sequence is 13 residues long. From germline, CDR1 is SGHNT and CDR2 YYREEE (reference sequence). The V end was cut by 1 base, the J end by 3 bases, with 6 bases between. The CDR3 protein is CASSLYSTDTQYF. CDR3 nucleotides: TGTGCCAGCAGCTTGTACTCGACAGATACGCAGTATTTT.

The chain couples TRBV10-3 to TRBJ2-7; 8 bases are a match to TRBD1. Germline lookup yields CDR1 ENHRY and CDR2 SYGVKD. The CDR3 spans 14 residues. The ends lost 3 bases at V and 3 bases at J; junction bases unmatched: 4. CDR3 loop: CAISDGTGGYEQYF. The CDR3 nucleotides are TGTGCCATCAGTGACGGGACAGGCGGCTACGAGCAGTACTTC.

The V call is TRBV25-1, the J call TRBJ2-7; D possibly corresponds to TRBD1 (7 bases). Looked up from germline, CDR1 is MGHDK and CDR2 is SYGVNS. This CDR3 has 17 amino acids. The V end was cut by 1 base, the J end by 2 bases, with 18 bases between. The CDR3 coding sequence is TGTGCCAGCAGTGAATGGAGGGGGACAGTCGACCCCTACGAGCAGTACTTC. Translated: CASSEWRGTVDPYEQYF.

The chain uses TRBV4-3 and TRBJ1-1; a possible D gene is TRBD1 (5 bases). V was cut by 5 bases and J by 3 bases, with 10 bases left in between. Looked up from germline, CDR1 is LGHNA and CDR2 is YSLEER. The CDR3 spans 13 residues. The CDR3 sequence is CASSTDTDTEAFF. The DNA of the CDR3 is TGCGCCAGCAGCACGGACACCGACACTGAAGCTTTCTTT.

The chain recombines TRBV5-5 with TRBJ1-1; 9 bases map to TRBD1. Trimming removed 3 bases from V and 5 bases from J; junction bases left unmatched: 5. CDR1 and CDR2 (germline): SGHKS, YYEKEE (reference sequence). The CDR3 extends over 14 amino acids. The CDR3, as DNA: TGTGCCAGCAGCTCACAGACAGGGGGGACTGAAGCTTTCTTT. Its translation is CASSSQTGGTEAFF.

The gene calls are TRBV5-1 and TRBJ2-6, with D uncertain. Trimming took off 2 bases at V and 0 bases at J, with 6 bases between the two ends. The CDR3 has 15 residues. The germline V gene encodes CDR1 SGHRS and CDR2 YFSETQ. CDR3 protein: CASSLQPSGANVLTF. CDR3 coding DNA: TGCGCCAGCAGCTTACAACCCTCTGGGGCCAACGTCCTGACTTTC.

J is TRBJ1-2 and V is TRBV4-3; TRBD1 matches 10 bases. V lost 5 bases, J lost 8 bases, and 5 bases stayed unmatched. Germline CDR1 and CDR2: LGHNA and YSLEER. The CDR3 spans 13 residues. The CDR3 here is CASSAGQGWGYTF. In nucleotides, the CDR3 is TGCGCCAGCAGCGCGGGACAGGGGTGGGGCTACACCTTC.

This chain uses TRBV19 with TRBJ1-1, with 8 bases identical to TRBD1. The V and J ends lost 3 bases and 3 bases, in that order; junction bases with no gene match: 12. The CDR3 runs 17 residues. CDR1 is LNHDA, CDR2 SQIVND, per germline (reference sequence). The CDR3 protein is CASSMMTGAGTDTEAFF. The CDR3 DNA reads TGTGCCAGTAGTATGATGACAGGGGCGGGTACGGACACTGAAGCTTTCTTT.

The chain has TRBV6-5 and TRBJ1-5, with 8 bases matching TRBD1. Unmatched junction bases numbered 11, after V lost 4 bases and J lost 9 bases. Germline loops: CDR1 MNHEY, CDR2 SVGAGI. The CDR3 runs 15 residues. The CDR3 DNA reads TGTGCCAGCAGTTCATCGAGGACAGGGACCGGGCCCCAGCATTTT. It specifies CASSSSRTGTGPQHF.

J is TRBJ1-1 and V is TRBV7-8; 8 bases line up with TRBD1. This CDR3 spans 15 amino acids. Germline CDR1 and CDR2: SGHVS and FQNEAQ. V dropped 4 bases and J dropped 4; count of bases not matched to a gene: 8. CDR3 in DNA: TGTGCCAGCAGCTCACAGGGGGTTGGGGGCACTGAAGCTTTCTTT. Amino acids: CASSSQGVGGTEAFF.

This sequence joins TRBV19 and TRBJ1-5, with D tentatively TRBD1 (5 bases). In germline, CDR1 is LNHDA, CDR2 SQIVND (reference sequence). The V and J ends lost 3 bases and 0 bases respectively, with 21 bases between them. The CDR3 runs 19 residues. The CDR3 here is CASSIGFFGGSYSNQPQHF. The CDR3, as DNA: TGTGCCAGTAGTATTGGGTTTTTCGGGGGGAGTTATAGCAATCAGCCCCAGCATTTT.

The chain is built from TRBV7-2 and TRBJ1-1, with TRBD1 matching over 10 bases. V lost 1 base to trimming and J lost 7 bases; unmatched junction nucleotides: 9. From germline, CDR1 is SGHTA and CDR2 FQGNSA. The CDR3 length is 16 residues. The CDR3 spells CASSLGSDRGRGEAFF. For the CDR3, the DNA is TGTGCCAGCAGCTTAGGGAGCGACAGGGGGCGAGGTGAAGCTTTCTTT. Full variable domain (remainder filled in from reference TRBV7-2 and TRBJ1-1): GAGVSQSPSNKVTEKGKDVELRCDPISGHTALYWYRQSLGQGLEFLIYFQGNSAPDKSGLPSDRFSAERTGGSVSTLTIQRTQQEDSAVYLCASSLGSDRGRGEAFFGQGTRLTVV.

The rearrangement joins TRBV6-6 to TRBJ1-1; tentative D call: TRBD1 (6 bases). CDR1 is MNHNY and CDR2 is SVGAGI in the germline V gene (reference sequence). CDR3 length: 16 residues. Deletions cut 0 bases from V and 1 base from J, with 12 bases between. The CDR3 DNA is TGTGCCAGCAGTTACTCAGACAGGCCAACGAACACTGAAGCTTTCTTT. Protein sequence: CASSYSDRPTNTEAFF.

There are a few counts of this clone. The chain carries TRBV7-9 and TRBJ2-2, with D possibly matching TRBD2 (5 bases). The CDR3 totals 17 residues. Germline V CDR1 and CDR2: SEHNR, FQNEAQ (reference sequence). V lost 5 bases to trimming and J lost 7 bases, with 23 bases between them. Written as DNA, the CDR3 is TGTGCCAGCAGCCTAAGAGAGGACTCCCCACGGGTCGGGGAGCTGTTTTTT. It codes for CASSLREDSPRVGELFF.

The sample holds one count of this clone. The chain combines TRBV18 with TRBJ2-7, with 8 bases that match TRBD1. Germline CDR1 reads KGHSH; CDR2 reads LQKENI. J was trimmed by 7 bases and V by 0 bases; bases with no gene match: 11. The CDR3 is 16 amino acids. CDR3 protein: CASSPPSTGGFREQYF. The CDR3 DNA reads TGTGCCAGCTCACCACCGTCTACAGGGGGTTTCAGGGAGCAGTACTTC.

The chain uses TRBV7-2 and TRBJ2-3; 10 positions agree with TRBD2. In germline, CDR1 is SGHTA, CDR2 FQGNSA. The CDR3 is 14 amino acids. Trimming cost V 6 bases and J 6 bases; bases outside gene matches: 6. The CDR3 DNA reads TGTGCCAGCAGTGATAGCGGGAGGTATGATACGCAGTATTTT. Translating it yields CASSDSGRYDTQYF.

This chain connects TRBV6-5 to TRBJ2-7; D might be TRBD1 (6 bases). Trimming cost V 0 bases and J 5 bases, with 14 bases left between them. The CDR3 spans 15 residues. Germline V gives CDR1 MNHEY, CDR2 SVGAGI. CDR3 DNA sequence: TGTGCCAGCAGTTACTCAGTGACAGGACGGGACGAGCAGTACTTC. Translation: CASSYSVTGRDEQYF.

The chain combines TRBV10-3 with TRBJ2-3; 7 bases align to TRBD1. This CDR3 has 14 residues. Germline values: CDR1 ENHRY, CDR2 SYGVKD. Unmatched junction bases numbered 5, after V lost 6 bases and J lost 2 bases. The CDR3 here is CAIRFDRVTDTQYF. Here the CDR3 DNA reads TGTGCCATCAGGTTCGACAGGGTCACAGATACGCAGTATTTT.

The chain carries TRBV10-2 and TRBJ1-2; D possibly corresponds to TRBD1 (6 bases). V was shortened by 11 bases and J by 3 bases, with 10 bases between the two germline ends. CDR3 size: 11 residues. The germline CDR1 and CDR2 sequences are WSHSY and SAAADI. The chain's CDR3 is CALWTDYGYTF. In DNA, the CDR3 is TGCGCCTTATGGACAGACTATGGCTACACCTTC.